A selection of T cell receptor beta chains follows, all from one sample in a study of T cells in localized non-small cell lung cancer. Repertoires were generated with immunoSEQ multiplex PCR, while TCRdb's copy carries only in-frame clones and drops some. The sample lists tens of thousands of clones, 84% seen once, with approximately 3% in the top ten. Specimen: peripheral blood, collected before any cancer treatment. The source is a man aged 40 to 70 with stage I lung adenocarcinoma. Each CDR3 is given with its conserved first and last residue. Expanded clones are given a class, and other clones once, few, many or no size at all.

V gene: TRBV7-7; clone size: .; CDR3 protein: CASSLGGGRYNEQFF
V gene: TRBV19; clone size: .; CDR3 protein: CASSPGVVNQPQHF
V gene: TRBV6-6; clone size: once; CDR3 protein: CASKPAPGAQYF
V gene: TRBV7-9; clone size: .; CDR3 protein: CASSTQTGGGSGANVLTF
V gene: TRBV7-3; clone size: .; CDR3 protein: CASSTGLTDTQYF
V gene: TRBV19; clone size: .; CDR3 protein: CASSISVDGFGIRDYEQYF
V gene: TRBV6-1; clone size: .; CDR3 protein: CASSEALGQVYGYTF
V gene: TRBV10-3; clone size: .; CDR3 protein: CAISEREGGSYEQYF
V gene: TRBV13; clone size: .; CDR3 protein: CASSFQGADDGYTF
V gene: TRBV5-1; clone size: .; CDR3 protein: CASSSWTGVPSYNEQFF
V gene: TRBV19; clone size: once; CDR3 protein: CASSIPTANTEAFF
V gene: TRBV6-5; clone size: .; CDR3 protein: CASRSRLAGSYEQYF
V gene: TRBV7-3; clone size: .; CDR3 protein: CASSLTGADTQYF
V gene: TRBV10-3; clone size: .; CDR3 protein: CAIGYTETQYF
V gene: TRBV7-3; clone size: .; CDR3 protein: CASSAQGPGAGNTIYF
V gene: TRBV7-9; clone size: .; CDR3 protein: CASSLTPGVGGYTF
V gene: TRBV14; clone size: .; CDR3 protein: CASSFHRALNQPQHF